The 28 T cell receptor beta chains below all came from one sample that was sequenced in a study of cytomegalovirus exposure and HLA in healthy donors (dated by TCRdb to 2015 to 2018). Library preparation employed the immunoSEQ multiplex PCR assay. For the multiplex PCR, a mixture combining 60 forward primers for TCR Vbeta segments and 13 reverse primers for TCR Jbeta segments was used. In TCRdb, the immuneACCESS table is reduced to in-frame sequences with V and J assigned. These tables do not hold every clone; where another copy was compared, an unresolved V gene accounts for under half, and the others remain unexplained. This sample lists 200,000 to 250,000 clones; about 70% were detected once. 1.5% to 2% of the sample lies in the top ten. The sequenced sample was PBMCs. These receptors all stem from a woman aged 25 to 45 in good health and CMV-seronegative.

This clone was observed a handful of times. The chain uses TRBV5-4 and TRBJ2-2; 8 bases are shared with TRBD1. Germline V CDR1 and CDR2: SGHNT, YYREEE (reference sequence). V shed 4 bases and J 1 base; nucleotides not matched to a gene: 6. This CDR3 has 16 residues. The CDR3 loop reads CASSARGQVNTGELFF. Here the CDR3 DNA reads TGTGCCAGCAGCGCCCGGGGACAGGTGAACACCGGGGAGCTGTTTTTT. Combining the CDR3 with reference TRBV5-4 and TRBJ2-2 gives the whole variable domain ETGVTQSPTHLIKTRGQQVTLRCSSQSGHNTVSWYQQALGQGPQFIFQYYREEENGRGNFPPRFSGLQFPNYSSELNVNALELDDSALYLCASSARGQVNTGELFFGEGSRLTVL.

A note on this clone: Other DNA variants within this sample encode the same CDR3. This chain connects TRBV18 to TRBJ2-5; TRBD2 matches 11 bases. Losses at the gene ends were 6 bases for V and 2 bases for J; bases not matched to a gene: 8. This CDR3 comprises 16 residues. Germline V lookup: CDR1 KGHSH, CDR2 LQKENI. CDR3 in amino acids: CASSPLGTSGQETQYF. The CDR3 DNA follows: TGTGCCAGCTCTCCCTTAGGGACTAGCGGTCAAGAGACCCAGTACTTC.

The CDR3 DNA follows: TGTGCCAGCAGTGAATGGGAGGGGAGGCACACTGAAGCTTTCTTT. It yields the protein CASSEWEGRHTEAFF. The rearrangement uses TRBV6-1 and TRBJ1-1, with D tentatively TRBD1 (5 bases). Trimming cost V 2 bases and J 3 bases, with 13 bases left between them. Germline-derived CDR1 and CDR2 are MNHNS and SASEGT. The CDR3 is 15 amino acids.

The CDR3 here is CSVMRTGSSYEQYF. CDR3 coding DNA: TGCAGCGTCATGAGGACAGGGAGCTCCTACGAGCAGTACTTC. The chain carries TRBV29-1 and TRBJ2-7, with 8 bases that match TRBD1. Germline V lookup: CDR1 SQVTM, CDR2 ANQGSEA. The CDR3 is 14 amino acids. J was trimmed by 0 bases and V by 6 bases; bases with no gene match: 7.

The chain carries TRBV27 and TRBJ2-1; 9 bases fit TRBD2. The germline V gene encodes CDR1 MNHEY and CDR2 SMNVEV (reference sequence). The V gene end was trimmed by 3 bases and the J gene end by 7 bases; junction bases not matched to a gene: 7. The CDR3 runs 15 residues. The CDR3 DNA sequence: TGTGCCAGCAGTTTGGAGACTAGCGGAAAAAATGAGCAGTTCTTC. Translated, it gives CASSLETSGKNEQFF.

The chain employs TRBV7-3 and TRBJ1-1; TRBD1 matches 9 bases. This CDR3 region has 15 residues. Germline loops: CDR1 SGHTA, CDR2 FQGTGA. After removal of 2 bases from V and 7 bases from J, the junction contained 8 bases not matched to a gene. The CDR3 DNA sequence: TGTGCCAGCAGCTTAGGTAGGACAGGGGCGGATGAAGCTTTCTTT. Translating gives CASSLGRTGADEAFF.

The chain joins TRBV19 to TRBJ2-7, with D tentatively TRBD1 (6 bases). The CDR3 has 15 amino acids. Germline V CDR1 and CDR2: LNHDA, SQIVND (reference sequence). The germline V and J ends were trimmed by 6 bases and 2 bases, with 17 bases remaining between them. CDR3 nucleotide sequence: TGTGCCAGTAGCTATGAGACAGGTCGACCCTACGAGCAGTACTTC. This codes for CASSYETGRPYEQYF.

This chain connects TRBV29-1 to TRBJ2-5; 7 bases line up with TRBD1. The J call may be incorrect, as the DNA end agrees better with TRBJ2-7. Germline V gives CDR1 SQVTM, CDR2 ANQGSEA. The CDR3 is 14 residues long. The CDR3 coding sequence is TGCAGCGTTTACGGACAGGAGTCTTCCTACGAGCAGTACTTC. As protein: CSVYGQESSYEQYF.

This chain links TRBV9 with TRBJ1-2; no clear D gene. CDR3 length equals 12 residues. V gave up 2 bases and J gave up 2 bases, with 4 bases separating them. Germline CDR1 and CDR2: SGDLS and YYNGEE. The CDR3 DNA follows: TGTGCCAGCAGCGTCGGGAACTATGGCTACACCTTC. It specifies CASSVGNYGYTF.

The chain uses TRBV19 and TRBJ1-5; TRBD1 aligns across 8 bases. V shed 6 bases, J shed 1 base, and the junction held 8 bases outside the gene matches. This CDR3 has 16 amino acids. CDR1 is LNHDA and CDR2 is SQIVND in the germline V gene (reference sequence). The CDR3 bases are TGTGCCAGTAGAGGAGGACAGGGTGTGAGCAATCAGCCCCAGCATTTT. It yields the protein CASRGGQGVSNQPQHF. Full variable domain (missing parts from reference TRBV19 and TRBJ1-5): DGGITQSPKYLFRKEGQNVTLSCEQNLNHDAMYWYRQDPGQGLRLIYYSQIVNDFQKGDIAEGYSVSREKKESFPLTVTSAQKNPTAFYLCASRGGQGVSNQPQHFGDGTRLSIL.

The V call is TRBV19, the J call TRBJ1-1, with D maybe TRBD1 (6 bases). The length of the CDR3 is 14 residues. CDR1 LNHDA and CDR2 SQIVND come from the germline V gene (reference sequence). V lost 5 bases to trimming and J lost 0 bases, with 10 bases between them. DNA for the CDR3: TGTGCCAGTAGTGCCACAGGGTTGAACACTGAAGCTTTCTTT. Translation gives CASSATGLNTEAFF.

V gene TRBV7-3 combines with J gene TRBJ2-2; TRBD1 agrees at 8 bases. The CDR3 extends over 15 amino acids. Germline CDR1 is SGHTA and CDR2 is FQGTGA. Trimming removed 5 bases from V and 3 bases from J; junction bases left unmatched: 5. The DNA for the CDR3 is TGTGCCAGCAGCCCGACAGGGGTAGACACCGGGGAGCTGTTTTTT. It is translated as CASSPTGVDTGELFF.

There are a few counts of this clone. The rearrangement uses TRBV18 and TRBJ2-3, with 11 positions matching TRBD2. V gave up 3 bases and J gave up 1 base; unmatched junction bases: 0. Germline V gene data show CDR1 as KGHSH and CDR2 as LQKENI. This CDR3 comprises 15 residues. CDR3 protein: CASSPSGRGTDTQYF. CDR3 bases: TGTGCCAGCTCACCTAGCGGGAGGGGCACAGATACGCAGTATTTT.

As to this clone: The junction does not match germline at one end; this may be a read error. V usage is TRBV7-9 and J usage is TRBJ2-7; D gene ambiguous. CDR3 size: 17 residues. Germline-derived CDR1 and CDR2 are SEHNR and FQNEAQ (reference sequence). CDR3 in amino acids: CSSSLNPGVSRPYEQYF. CDR3 sequence (DNA): TGTTCCAGCAGCTTAAATCCAGGTGTCAGTCGACCCTACGAGCAGTACTTC.

The CDR3 nucleotides are TGTGCCAGCAGTTTAGCCCCTCAGGCGCAGCCCCAGCATTTT. As protein: CASSLAPQAQPQHF. The chain joins TRBV27 to TRBJ1-5; D is undetermined. Germline V gene sequence: CDR1 MNHEY, CDR2 SMNVEV (reference sequence). CDR3 length: 14 amino acids. V gave up 2 bases and J gave up 7 bases, with 12 bases separating them.

The chain links TRBV6-5 to TRBJ2-7; D might be TRBD2 (5 bases). CDR3 length equals 13 residues. V was shortened by 3 bases and J by 0 bases, with 6 bases between the two germline ends. Germline CDR1 MNHEY, CDR2 SVGAGI. CDR3 coding DNA: TGTGCCAGCAGTTATACTAGCTCCTACGAGCAGTACTTC. Its translation: CASSYTSSYEQYF.

The chain uses TRBV7-8 and TRBJ1-5, with 7 nucleotides matching TRBD1. This CDR3 comprises 16 residues. Germline values: CDR1 SGHVS, CDR2 FQNEAQ. V lost 5 bases to trimming and J lost 1 base; unmatched junction nucleotides: 8. Here the CDR3 reads CASSADRSRSNQPQHF. As DNA, the CDR3 is TGTGCCAGCAGCGCGGACAGGTCGAGGAGCAATCAGCCCCAGCATTTT.

The chain combines TRBV9 with TRBJ1-2; 11 bases agree with TRBD1. CDR1 and CDR2 (germline): SGDLS, YYNGEE. The CDR3 consists of 15 residues. V lost 0 bases, J lost 8 bases, and 6 bases stayed unmatched. The chain's CDR3 is CASSVGTGGAQGYTF. The DNA for the CDR3 is TGTGCCAGCAGCGTAGGGACAGGGGGCGCGCAGGGCTACACCTTC.

This chain's CDR3 is CASSRDSYNEQFF. CDR3 sequence (DNA): TGTGCCAGCAGTCGGGACTCCTACAATGAGCAGTTCTTC. J is TRBJ2-1 and V is TRBV6-5, with D possibly matching TRBD2 (5 bases). Trimming removed 5 bases from V and 0 bases from J, with 5 bases in between. This CDR3 has 13 amino acids. CDR1 and CDR2 (germline): MNHEY, SVGAGI.

This clone showed up just a few times. The chain couples TRBV7-3 to TRBJ2-1, with a weak D call TRBD1 (6 bases). The germline gives CDR1 SGHTA, CDR2 FQGTGA. V was cut by 5 bases and J by 0 bases, with 17 bases left in between. The CDR3 totals 17 residues. DNA of the CDR3: TGTGCCAGCAGCCCTCAGGGGTCCTTAAGCTCCTACAATGAGCAGTTCTTC. As protein: CASSPQGSLSSYNEQFF. Full variable domain (missing parts from reference TRBV7-3 and TRBJ2-1): GAGVSQTPSNKVTEKGKYVELRCDPISGHTALYWYRQSLGQGPEFLIYFQGTGAADDSGLPNDRFFAVRPEGSVSTLKIQRTERGDSAVYLCASSPQGSLSSYNEQFFGPGTRLTVL.

The V and J genes are TRBV2 and TRBJ2-2; 9 bases agree with TRBD1. Germline V gene lookup returns CDR1 SNHLY and CDR2 FYNNEI. Trimming removed 6 bases from V and 9 bases from J; junction bases left unmatched: 11. This CDR3 has 15 amino acids. In DNA, the CDR3 is TGTGCCAGCAGCGAAACAGGGGGCGCGACCAGGGAGCTGTTTTTT. This gives the protein CASSETGGATRELFF.

CDR3 protein: CASSSVLGADEQYF. Here the CDR3 DNA reads TGTGCCAGCAGCTCCGTCCTAGGGGCGGACGAGCAGTACTTC. The chain employs TRBV7-6 and TRBJ2-7, with D perhaps TRBD1 (5 bases). V lost 4 bases and J lost 5, with 15 bases in between. The CDR3 covers 14 residues. Germline values: CDR1 SGHVS, CDR2 FNYEAQ.

This rearrangement joins TRBV29-1 to TRBJ1-2; 8 nucleotides align to TRBD1. Trimming at V came to 5 bases and at J to 5 bases, leaving 13 bases not matched to a gene. From germline, CDR1 is SQVTM and CDR2 ANQGSEA. This CDR3 contains 15 residues. For the CDR3, the DNA is TGCAGCGTTACCGGTCAAGGACAGGGTCAATATGGCTACACCTTC. Its protein is CSVTGQGQGQYGYTF.

The chain recombines TRBV7-2 with TRBJ1-1; 7 nucleotides agree with TRBD1. CDR1 and CDR2 (germline): SGHTA, FQGNSA. J was trimmed by 5 bases and V by 1 base; bases with no gene match: 4. The CDR3 spans 14 residues. The CDR3 loop is CASSLGGRGTEAFF. In DNA, the CDR3 is TGTGCCAGCAGCTTAGGTGGCAGGGGGACTGAAGCTTTCTTT.

This sequence joins TRBV4-3 and TRBJ1-5; perhaps TRBD1 as D (5 bases). There are 13 residues in the CDR3. V was clipped by 4 bases and J by 4 bases, with 8 bases between them. Germline CDR1 reads LGHNA; CDR2 reads YSLEER. The CDR3 coding sequence is TGCGCCAGCAGCCCAGGGTGGAATCAGCCCCAGCATTTT. It encodes CASSPGWNQPQHF.

V gene TRBV30 combines with J gene TRBJ2-1; tentative D call: TRBD1 (6 bases). The CDR3 loop spans 11 amino acids. V dropped 3 bases and J dropped 8 bases, with 8 bases sitting between them. Germline CDR1 GTSNPN, CDR2 SVGIG (reference sequence). The CDR3 sequence: CAWRNRDEQFF. Here the CDR3 DNA reads TGTGCCTGGAGGAACAGGGATGAGCAGTTCTTC.

The V gene is TRBV30, the J gene TRBJ1-1; D is undetermined. Germline V gives CDR1 GTSNPN, CDR2 SVGIG (reference sequence). The CDR3 consists of 13 residues. V lost 1 base and J lost 5, with 11 bases in between. DNA for the CDR3: TGTGCCTGGAGTGGTCGATGGAGGACTGAAGCTTTCTTT. Protein: CAWSGRWRTEAFF.

The V call is TRBV5-1, the J call TRBJ1-1, with 7 bases aligning to TRBD1. The CDR3 has 13 residues. The junction had 7 bases not matched to a gene; V was cut back by 7 bases and J by 4 bases. Germline V gene lookup returns CDR1 SGHRS and CDR2 YFSETQ. CDR3 region: CASGRQGGTEAFF. Written as DNA, the CDR3 is TGCGCCAGCGGCCGACAGGGCGGCACTGAAGCTTTCTTT.